The 26 T cell receptor beta chains given below trace back to one sample, sequenced in a study of cytomegalovirus exposure and HLA in healthy donors. Amplification used 60 Vbeta primers and 13 Jbeta primers. The repertoire was sequenced with immunoSEQ multiplex PCR; TCRdb's copy has only in-frame clones and lacks some. The data show 150,000 to 200,000 clones, 85% seen once. The specimen sequenced was PBMCs. Every receptor here comes from a boy aged 2 to 9 in good health and CMV-seronegative.

The chain couples TRBV4-1 to TRBJ2-3, with 7 nucleotides matching TRBD2. Per the germline V gene, CDR1 is MGHRA and CDR2 is YSYEKL. V lost 4 bases and J lost 1; bases outside the gene matches: 17. This CDR3 spans 19 amino acids. CDR3 sequence reads: CASSPGGGRAKVGTDTQYF. In DNA, the CDR3 is TGCGCCAGCAGCCCGGGGGGTGGGAGGGCTAAGGTGGGCACAGATACGCAGTATTTT.

This chain joins TRBV18 and TRBJ1-1; tentative D call: TRBD1 (5 bases). Germline V lookup: CDR1 KGHSH, CDR2 LQKENI. This CDR3 spans 14 amino acids. V lost 2 bases and J 4 bases, leaving 11 bases between the germline ends. This CDR3 is CASSPAGWGTEAFF. CDR3 DNA sequence: TGTGCCAGCTCACCAGCAGGGTGGGGCACTGAAGCTTTCTTT.

The chain combines TRBV5-6 with TRBJ2-5, with 7 bases lining up with TRBD1. Per germline, CDR1 SGHDT and CDR2 YYEEEE. The CDR3 is made up of 16 amino acids. The V gene end was trimmed by 1 base and the J gene end by 1 base; junction bases not matched to a gene: 7. The CDR3 loop reads CASSLKGASVQETQYF. The CDR3 DNA sequence: TGTGCCAGCAGCTTGAAGGGGGCGAGCGTCCAAGAGACCCAGTACTTC. The whole variable domain, remainder taken from reference TRBV5-6 and TRBJ2-5, is DAGVTQSPTHLIKTRGQQVTLRCSPKSGHDTVSWYQQALGQGPQFIFQYYEEEERQRGNFPDRFSGHQFPNYSSELNVNALLLGDSALYLCASSLKGASVQETQYFGPGTRLLVL.

The chain is built from TRBV13 and TRBJ2-6; no definite D call. V lost 5 bases to trimming and J lost 2 bases, with 10 bases between them. The CDR3 length is 15 residues. Germline V CDR1 and CDR2: PRHDT, FYEKMQ (reference sequence). Here the CDR3 reads CASSPWAAGANVLTF. The CDR3, as DNA: TGTGCCAGCAGCCCCTGGGCAGCTGGGGCCAACGTCCTGACTTTC.

The V gene is TRBV28, the J gene TRBJ1-1; 8 positions match TRBD1. Germline CDR1 reads MDHEN; CDR2 reads SYDVKM. V shed 5 bases and J 6 bases; nucleotides not matched to a gene: 20. The CDR3 has 18 amino acids. The CDR3 region has the DNA TGTGCCAGCAGTCTCGGACAGGGTTGGGGACAAGTAACTCCTGAAGCTTTCTTT. Amino acid sequence: CASSLGQGWGQVTPEAFF. Filled out from reference TRBV28 and TRBJ1-1, the complete variable domain reads DVKVTQSSRYLVKRTGEKVFLECVQDMDHENMFWYRQDPGLGLRLIYFSYDVKMKEKGDIPEGYSVSREKKERFSLILESASTNQTSMYLCASSLGQGWGQVTPEAFFGQGTRLTVV.

The V gene is TRBV12-5, the J gene TRBJ2-5; a possible D gene is TRBD1 (7 bases). The CDR3 has 17 amino acids. CDR1 is LGHNT, CDR2 FRNRAP, per germline. V lost 0 bases, J lost 2 bases, and 16 bases lay in between. CDR3 DNA sequence: TGTGCTAGTGGTTTGGTAGGTTCCCAGGGGGGACAAGAGACCCAGTACTTC. It translates to CASGLVGSQGGQETQYF.

This sequence joins TRBV6-1 and TRBJ1-1; D not certain. V was shortened by 8 bases and J by 1 base, with 17 bases between the two germline ends. Germline loops: CDR1 MNHNS, CDR2 SASEGT. The CDR3 is made up of 15 amino acids. In nucleotides, the CDR3 is TGTGCCAGCTCCCTTCGTCATAGAGGGAACACTGAAGCTTTCTTT. Translated, it gives CASSLRHRGNTEAFF.

With respect to this clone: A read error may produce the germline difference seen at one junction end. The V gene is TRBV28, the J gene TRBJ1-5, with 9 bases fitting TRBD1. The CDR3 consists of 18 residues. CDR1 is MDHEN and CDR2 is SYDVKM in the germline V gene. Written as DNA, the CDR3 is TGTACCAGCAGCCCTACGACAGGGGGGACCATTTCCAATCAGCCCCAGCATTTT. It encodes CTSSPTTGGTISNQPQHF.

This clone has only a few counts. The chain is built from TRBV7-9 and TRBJ1-4; unclear D gene. The CDR3 consists of 15 residues. Looked up from germline, CDR1 is SEHNR and CDR2 is FQNEAQ (reference sequence). Between the trimmed V and J ends, which lost 2 bases and 5 bases, there was a span of 12 bases. CDR3 residues: CASSLTGSQNEKLFF. The CDR3 nucleotides read TGTGCCAGCAGCTTAACCGGGAGCCAGAATGAAAAACTGTTTTTT.

The chain carries TRBV9 and TRBJ2-2, with 7 nucleotides matching TRBD2. CDR1 and CDR2 (germline): SGDLS, YYNGEE. The CDR3 sequence is 16 residues long. The V and J ends lost 4 bases and 7 bases, in that order; junction bases with no gene match: 13. The CDR3 loop reads CASSPLGGRAVGELFF. The CDR3 bases are TGTGCCAGCAGCCCCCTGGGGGGGAGGGCCGTCGGGGAGCTGTTTTTT.

V gene TRBV9 combines with J gene TRBJ1-1; 9 bases are a match to TRBD1. The CDR3 has 13 residues. Germline V gene sequence: CDR1 SGDLS, CDR2 YYNGEE. The V segment lost 5 bases and the J segment 3 bases; nucleotides outside the gene matches: 2. Written as DNA, the CDR3 is TGTGCCAGCAGGGGACAGGGAGACACTGAAGCTTTCTTT. Protein product: CASRGQGDTEAFF.

V and J are TRBV19 and TRBJ2-7, with D possibly TRBD1 on 5 matching bases. Germline CDR1 and CDR2: LNHDA and SQIVND (reference sequence). With 3 bases removed from V and 6 bases from J, the gap between germline ends came to 15 bases. CDR3 length: 14 amino acids. CDR3 sequence: CASSMGLYTGEQYF. The CDR3 nucleotides are TGTGCCAGTAGTATGGGCCTCTATACAGGCGAGCAGTACTTC.

The J gene is TRBJ2-5, the V gene TRBV6-1; a weak D match, TRBD2 (6 bases). TRBJ2-7 explains the end of the DNA better; the J call may be wrong. Germline assignment: CDR1 MNHNS and CDR2 SASEGT. This CDR3 is built from 14 residues. In DNA form, the CDR3 reads TGTGCCAGCAGCCGCGGCGGGGCAAGCTACGAGCAGTACTTC. The encoded protein is CASSRGGASYEQYF.

CDR3 sequence: CASSVRTGRLPQANYGYTF. The CDR3 DNA reads as TGCGCCAGCAGCGTACGGACAGGACGATTACCGCAAGCTAACTATGGCTACACCTTC. The chain carries TRBV5-1 and TRBJ1-2, with TRBD1 identical over 7 bases. Germline assignment: CDR1 SGHRS and CDR2 YFSETQ. CDR3 length equals 19 residues. V shed 4 bases, J shed 0 bases, and the junction held 18 bases outside the gene matches.

The chain carries TRBV15 and TRBJ1-3; 7 nucleotides agree with TRBD1. There are 19 residues in the CDR3. V trimming: 0 bases; J trimming: 4 bases; junction bases outside the gene matches: 15. Germline-derived CDR1 and CDR2 are LNHNV and YYDKDF (reference sequence). CDR3 in amino acids: CATSREGHRGGTRGNTIYF. The CDR3 coding sequence is TGTGCCACCAGCAGAGAGGGGCACAGGGGAGGAACACGAGGAAACACCATATATTTT.

The CDR3 nucleotides read TGTGCCAGCAGTGGTTTTCCTCTCCCCGGGCAGTTCTTC. It is translated as CASSGFPLPGQFF. The chain recombines TRBV6-1 with TRBJ2-1; D not certain. Germline V gene lookup returns CDR1 MNHNS and CDR2 SASEGT. Between the trimmed V and J ends, which lost 4 bases and 12 bases, there was a span of 16 bases. This CDR3 contains 13 residues.

The genes are TRBV5-1 and TRBJ2-1, with D perhaps TRBD1 (5 bases). Trimming left V 0 bases short and J 4 bases short, with 17 bases between. This CDR3 spans 17 amino acids. Germline V gene sequence: CDR1 SGHRS, CDR2 YFSETQ. In nucleotides, the CDR3 is TGCGCCAGCAGCTTGGTCAGGAAGGGGTTCCGGTACAATGAGCAGTTCTTC. It codes for CASSLVRKGFRYNEQFF.

J is TRBJ2-7 and V is TRBV13, with 9 bases aligning to TRBD2. V lost 2 bases, J lost 5 bases, and 10 bases stayed unmatched. Germline CDR1 reads PRHDT; CDR2 reads FYEKMQ (reference sequence). The CDR3 is 16 amino acids. The CDR3 DNA reads as TGTGCCAGCAGCTTATCAGGCGGGAGGGCCGTCGACGAGCAGTACTTC. Its protein is CASSLSGGRAVDEQYF.

There are a few counts of this clone. V is TRBV28 and J is TRBJ2-7; D may be TRBD1 (6 bases). Trimming cost V 0 bases and J 0 bases, with 9 bases left between them. From germline, CDR1 is MDHEN and CDR2 SYDVKM. The CDR3 is 15 amino acids. CDR3 nucleotide sequence: TGTGCCAGCAGTTTATGGCAGGGGAGCTCCTACGAGCAGTACGTC. This gives the protein CASSLWQGSSYEQYV.

The chain combines TRBV11-2 with TRBJ2-5, with TRBD2 identical over 15 bases. CDR3 length: 15 residues. V shed 4 bases, J shed 4 bases, and the junction held 1 base outside the gene matches. Germline loops: CDR1 SGHAT, CDR2 FQNNGV. This CDR3 reads CASSSGLAGGETQYF. CDR3 bases: TGTGCCAGCAGCTCGGGACTAGCGGGGGGAGAGACCCAGTACTTC.

The CDR3 is CSVDPTRGDGYTF. The CDR3 DNA reads as TGCAGCGTTGACCCGACTCGGGGAGATGGCTACACCTTC. The chain joins TRBV29-1 to TRBJ1-2; D ambiguous. The CDR3 is 13 amino acids. The germline V and J ends were trimmed by 3 bases and 6 bases, with 14 bases remaining between them. In germline, CDR1 is SQVTM, CDR2 ANQGSEA.

This sequence joins TRBV5-1 and TRBJ2-1; 9 nucleotides agree with TRBD1. The trim removed 3 bases at V and 0 bases at J, leaving 7 bases unmatched. Germline-derived CDR1 and CDR2 are SGHRS and YFSETQ. This CDR3 contains 17 residues. The CDR3: CASSWGQGTSSYNEQFF. The CDR3 nucleotides read TGCGCCAGCAGCTGGGGACAGGGTACGAGCTCCTACAATGAGCAGTTCTTC.

Of note for this clone: An end of the junction differs from the germline gene, which may be a read error. The chain joins TRBV6-5 to TRBJ1-2; 9 positions agree with TRBD1. The CDR3 is 16 amino acids. Germline CDR1 and CDR2: MNHEY and SVGAGI. This chain's CDR3 is CAGSYTLQGASYGYTF. Here the CDR3 DNA reads TGTGCCGGCAGTTACACCTTACAGGGGGCGAGCTATGGCTACACCTTC.

The CDR3: CASSLVGEYNEQFF. The CDR3 nucleotides read TGCGCCAGCAGCTTGGTCGGAGAATACAATGAGCAGTTCTTC. V and J are TRBV5-1 and TRBJ2-1, with D uncertain. CDR1 SGHRS and CDR2 YFSETQ come from the germline V gene. The length of the CDR3 is 14 residues. V was pared by 0 bases and J by 4 bases, with 8 bases between.

This clone occurred once. V and J are TRBV11-2 and TRBJ1-3; D is undetermined. V gave up 0 bases and J gave up 1 base, with 4 bases separating them. The CDR3 consists of 14 residues. Germline V gene data show CDR1 as SGHAT and CDR2 as FQNNGV. The CDR3 nucleotides read TGTGCCAGCAGCTTAGATCCGTCTGGAAACACCATATATTTT. It translates to CASSLDPSGNTIYF.

This chain connects TRBV6-6 to TRBJ1-1; a weak D match, TRBD1 (6 bases). Germline V CDR1 and CDR2: MNHNY, SVGAGI (reference sequence). Trimming took off 2 bases at V and 5 bases at J, with 15 bases between the two ends. The CDR3 has 15 amino acids. The CDR3 reads CASSYRGARGTEAFF. CDR3 sequence (DNA): TGTGCCAGCAGTTACCGGGGGGCGCGTGGAACTGAAGCTTTCTTT.